Sequencing of this T cell receptor (beta chain) was carried out in a study of beta chain features in type 1 diabetes. Expressed TCRB transcripts were sequenced after all isolated RNA was converted to cDNA. Naive, central memory and regulatory T cell samples averaged around 3.9 million reads. The repertoire was sequenced with immunoSEQ multiplex PCR; TCRdb's copy has only in-frame clones and lacks some. This sample carries roughly 330,000 clones, approximately 13% of them seen once, and the ten largest clones take roughly 0.015%. Each sorted fraction was over 95% pure. Study conclusions and caveats: Across all four CD4+ subsets, people with type 1 diabetes showed modestly shorter TCRB CDR3s. The study left unresolved whether HLA type influences TCRB rearrangement.

V lost 5 bases to trimming and J lost 5 bases; unmatched junction nucleotides: 5. The CDR3 is made up of 15 amino acids. Germline values: CDR1 SGHVS, CDR2 FNYEAQ. This clone was found a few times. Its antigen remains unknown. The chain uses TRBV7-6 and TRBJ1-5; TRBD1 matches 11 bases. Sequencing was done on a sample of naive CD4+ T cells from blood. The clonotype originates from a woman aged 18-30 years with type 1 diabetes. The CDR3 loop reads CASSPGTGGHQPQHF. CDR3 DNA sequence: TGTGCCAGCAGCCCCGGGACAGGGGGTCATCAGCCCCAGCATTTT.